This is a list of T cell receptor beta chains from one sample in a study of blood T cell repertoires in COVID-19. The protocol was immunoSEQ multiplex PCR, while the TCRdb copy is restricted to in-frame clones and leaves out a portion. The data contain 30,000 to 40,000 clones, around four fifths of them singletons. Sequenced material: peripheral blood. The receptors shown here come from a man aged 45-65 years with active COVID-19. The CDR3 runs from the conserved cysteine through the conserved F or W. The D gene is left open where the match is weak. Some rows mark clone size as missing; the rest say once, few, many or name a class of expanded clone.

>TRBV10-3|TRBJ1-1|NA|NA
TGTGCCGCAGGACAGAAGAACACTGAAGCTTTCTTT
CAAGQKNTEAFF
>TRBV7-2|TRBJ2-7|NA|NA
TGTGCCAGCAGCTTAACCATACTACTGACGGAGCCCTACGAGCAGTACTTC
CASSLTILLTEPYEQYF
>TRBV11-2|TRBJ2-3|NA|NA
TGTGCCAGCAGCTTAACAGTCAGGGGCACAGATACGCAGTATTTT
CASSLTVRGTDTQYF
>TRBV18|TRBJ2-2|once|NA
TGTGCCAGCTCACCCTCGACTAGTTACGGGGAGCTGTTTTTT
CASSPSTSYGELFF
>TRBV10-3|TRBJ1-5|NA|TRBD1
TGTGCCATCAGACAGGGGACCGGGGGTCAGCCCCAGCATTTT
CAIRQGTGGQPQHF
>TRBV5-5|TRBJ2-4|NA|TRBD2
TGTGCCAGCAGCTTGTGGGCTAGCGGGGGGGCACTAGCCAAAAACATTCAGTACTTC
CASSLWASGGALAKNIQYF
>TRBV7-9|TRBJ2-3|once|NA
TGTGCCAGCAGCGAGACAGATACGCAGTATTTT
CASSETDTQYF
>TRBV11-2|TRBJ2-7|NA|NA
TGTGCCAGCAGCTTAGATCTAAGTGCGGGCAACGAGCAGTACTTC
CASSLDLSAGNEQYF
>TRBV6-5|TRBJ2-3|NA|NA
TGTGCCAGCAGTTACACGTCGGCAGATACGCAGTATTTT
CASSYTSADTQYF
>TRBV19|TRBJ2-5|NA|NA
TGTGCCAGTAGTATAGAGGTAGGGGGAGAGACCCAGTACTTC
CASSIEVGGETQYF
>TRBV6-6|TRBJ1-2|NA|NA
TGTGCCAGCAGCCCCCAGGCCGTTGCGGGCTACACCTTC
CASSPQAVAGYTF
>TRBV28|TRBJ2-3|NA|NA
TGTGCCAGCAGTTCCGCCCTGAGGGGGATCACAGATACGCAGTATTTT
CASSSALRGITDTQYF
>TRBV24-1|TRBJ2-5|NA|TRBD1
TGTGCCACCAGTGAGAGGACAGGGCTGCAAGAGACCCAGTACTTC
CATSERTGLQETQYF
>TRBV11-2|TRBJ2-3|NA|NA
TGTGCCAGCAGCTTAGGAGGGGGAGGCACAGATACGCAGTATTTT
CASSLGGGGTDTQYF
>TRBV10-2|TRBJ1-5|NA|NA
TGCGCCAGCAGCGGCGGGGCGGGGGAACAGCCCCAGCATTTT
CASSGGAGEQPQHF
>TRBV10-2|TRBJ2-3|NA|TRBD1
TGCGCCAGCAGTGACCACCGGGACAGGGACCCAGATACGCAGTATTTT
CASSDHRDRDPDTQYF
>TRBV5-5|TRBJ1-2|NA|NA
TGTGCCAGCAAAACAGCAAACTATGGCTACACCTTC
CASKTANYGYTF
>TRBV6-5|TRBJ2-2|once|NA
TGTGCCAGCAGTTACTCGACACCATCCACCGGGGAGCTGTTTTTT
CASSYSTPSTGELFF
>TRBV5-5|TRBJ1-3|NA|NA
TGTGCCAGCAGCTTGAAACAGGAATCTGGAAACACCATATATTTT
CASSLKQESGNTIYF
>TRBV27|TRBJ2-1|NA|TRBD1
TGTGCCAGCAGTTTAGGACAGGGTTCCTACAATGAGCAGTTCTTC
CASSLGQGSYNEQFF
>TRBV7-7|TRBJ2-5|NA|TRBD1
TGTGCCAGCAGCTTAGCCCGGACAGGGGAAGAGACCCAGTACTTC
CASSLARTGEETQYF
>TRBV19|TRBJ1-5|NA|NA
TGTGCCAGTAGTATAGCGAGCTGGCAGAAGACAGATCAGCCCCAGCATTTT
CASSIASWQKTDQPQHF
>TRBV18|TRBJ1-2|few|NA
TGTGCCAGCTCACCATGGGCCAGCTCTAACTATGGCTACACCTTC
CASSPWASSNYGYTF
>TRBV5-1|TRBJ2-3|NA|NA
TGCGCCAGCAGTTTTGGAGCTGATACGCAGTATTTT
CASSFGADTQYF
>TRBV5-6|TRBJ1-2|NA|NA
TGTGCCAGCAGTTCCCGGACAGACCCAACTGGGGGCTACACCTTC
CASSSRTDPTGGYTF
>TRBV6-5|TRBJ2-6|NA|NA
TGTGCCAGCTCTCCTGGGGCCAACGTCCTGACTTTC
CASSPGANVLTF
>TRBV9|TRBJ1-4|NA|TRBD1
TGTGCCAGCAGCTCACGGACAGGGGAATTTGAAAAACTGTTTTTT
CASSSRTGEFEKLFF
>TRBV10-3|TRBJ2-3|NA|TRBD2
TGTGCCATCAGTGTAGCGGGGGGGAGCACAGATACGCAGTATTTT
CAISVAGGSTDTQYF
>TRBV13|TRBJ2-3|few|TRBD2
TGTGCCAGCAGCTTAGGGGCTAGCGGGGCAGATACGCAGTATTTT
CASSLGASGADTQYF